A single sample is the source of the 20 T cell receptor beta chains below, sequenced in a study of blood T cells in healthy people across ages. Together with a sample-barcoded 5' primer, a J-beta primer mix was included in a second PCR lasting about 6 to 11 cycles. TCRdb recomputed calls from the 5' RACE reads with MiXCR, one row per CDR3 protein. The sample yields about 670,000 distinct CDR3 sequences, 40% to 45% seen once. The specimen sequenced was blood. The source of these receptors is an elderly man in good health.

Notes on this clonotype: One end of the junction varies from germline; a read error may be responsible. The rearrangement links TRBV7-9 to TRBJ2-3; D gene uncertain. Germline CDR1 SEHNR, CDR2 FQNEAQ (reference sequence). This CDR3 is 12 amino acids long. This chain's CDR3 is CAGSSTVSTQYF. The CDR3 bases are TGTGCCGGCAGCTCTACGGTGTCTACGCAGTATTTT. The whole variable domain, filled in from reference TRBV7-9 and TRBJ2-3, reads DTGVSQNPRHKITKRGQNVTFRCDPISEHNRLYWYRQTLGQGPEFLTYFQNEAQLEKSRLLSDRFSAERPKGSFSTLEIQRTEQGDSAMYLCAGSSTVSTQYFGPGTRLTVL.

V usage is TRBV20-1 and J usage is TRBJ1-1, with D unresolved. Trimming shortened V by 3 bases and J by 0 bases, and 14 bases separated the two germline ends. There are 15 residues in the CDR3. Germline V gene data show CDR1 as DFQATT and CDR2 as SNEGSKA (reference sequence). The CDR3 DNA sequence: TGCAGTGCTAGCCGGTATCAATCCATGAACACTGAAGCTTTCTTT. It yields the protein CSASRYQSMNTEAFF.

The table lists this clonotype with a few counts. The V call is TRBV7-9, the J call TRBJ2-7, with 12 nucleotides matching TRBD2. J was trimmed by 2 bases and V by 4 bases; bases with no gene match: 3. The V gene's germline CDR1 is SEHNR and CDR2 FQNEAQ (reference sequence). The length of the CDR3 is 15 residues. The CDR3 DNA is TGTGCCAGCAGCTCCCGGACTAGCGGGACCTACGAGCAGTACTTC. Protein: CASSSRTSGTYEQYF.

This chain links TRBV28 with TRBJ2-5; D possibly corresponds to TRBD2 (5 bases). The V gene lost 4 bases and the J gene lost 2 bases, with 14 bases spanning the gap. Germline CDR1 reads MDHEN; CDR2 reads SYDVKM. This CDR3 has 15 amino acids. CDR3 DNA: TGTGCCAGCAGTTCAGGAGAGGGCAGACAAGAGACCCAGTACTTC. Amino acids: CASSSGEGRQETQYF.

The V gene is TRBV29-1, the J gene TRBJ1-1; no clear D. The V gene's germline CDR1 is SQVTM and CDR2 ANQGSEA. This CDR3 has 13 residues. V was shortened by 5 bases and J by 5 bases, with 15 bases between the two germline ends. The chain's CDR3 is CSVSDIGWTEAFF. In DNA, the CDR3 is TGCAGCGTTTCAGACATAGGGTGGACTGAAGCTTTCTTT.

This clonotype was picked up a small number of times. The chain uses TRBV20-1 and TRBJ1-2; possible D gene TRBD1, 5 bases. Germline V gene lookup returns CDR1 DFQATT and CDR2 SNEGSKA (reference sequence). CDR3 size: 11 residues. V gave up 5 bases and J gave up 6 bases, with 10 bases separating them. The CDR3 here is CSAPWGDGYTF. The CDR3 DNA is TGCAGTGCTCCTTGGGGGGATGGCTACACCTTC.

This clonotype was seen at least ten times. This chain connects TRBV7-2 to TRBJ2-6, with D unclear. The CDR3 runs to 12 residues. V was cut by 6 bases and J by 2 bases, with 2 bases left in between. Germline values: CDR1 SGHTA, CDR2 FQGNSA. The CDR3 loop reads CASRTGANVLTF. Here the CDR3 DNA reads TGTGCCAGCAGGACTGGGGCCAACGTCCTGACTTTC.

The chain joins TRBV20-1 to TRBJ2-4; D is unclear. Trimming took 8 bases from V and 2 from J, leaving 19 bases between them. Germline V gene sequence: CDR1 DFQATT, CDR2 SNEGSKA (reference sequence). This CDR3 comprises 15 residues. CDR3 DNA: TGCAGTCCCGTTGAGGACCCCCTGTCCAAAAACATTCAGTACTTC. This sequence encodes CSPVEDPLSKNIQYF.

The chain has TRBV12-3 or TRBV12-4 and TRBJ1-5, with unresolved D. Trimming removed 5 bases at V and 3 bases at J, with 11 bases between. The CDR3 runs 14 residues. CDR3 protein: CASSTDGYNQPQHF. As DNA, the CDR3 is TGTGCCAGCAGTACCGACGGCTACAATCAGCCCCAGCATTTT.

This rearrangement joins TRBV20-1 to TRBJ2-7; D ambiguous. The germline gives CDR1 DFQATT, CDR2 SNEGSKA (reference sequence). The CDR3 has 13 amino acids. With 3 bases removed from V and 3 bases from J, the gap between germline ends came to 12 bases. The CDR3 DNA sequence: TGCAGTGCTAGGTCTGGTAGGATCTACGAGCAGTACTTC. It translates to CSARSGRIYEQYF.

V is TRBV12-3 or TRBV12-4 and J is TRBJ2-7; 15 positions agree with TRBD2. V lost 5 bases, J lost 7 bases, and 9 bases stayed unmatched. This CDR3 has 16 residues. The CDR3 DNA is TGTGCCAGCAGTCCGGGACTAGCGGGGGGAAAGAATGAGCAGTACTTC. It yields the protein CASSPGLAGGKNEQYF.

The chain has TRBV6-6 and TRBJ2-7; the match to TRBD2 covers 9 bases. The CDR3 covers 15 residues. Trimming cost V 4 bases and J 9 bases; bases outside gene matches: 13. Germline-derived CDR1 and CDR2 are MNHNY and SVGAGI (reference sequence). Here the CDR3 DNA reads TGTGCCAGCAGTTCGAGGGGCGGGGGGGCGAGTGTGCAGTACTTC. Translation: CASSSRGGGASVQYF.

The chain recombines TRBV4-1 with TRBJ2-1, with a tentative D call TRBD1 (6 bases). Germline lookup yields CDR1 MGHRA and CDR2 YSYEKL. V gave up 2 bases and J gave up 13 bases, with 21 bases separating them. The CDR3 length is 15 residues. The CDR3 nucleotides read TGCGCCAGCAGCCAATCCCCACAGGGTGAAGGCCAACAGTTCTTC. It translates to CASSQSPQGEGQQFF.

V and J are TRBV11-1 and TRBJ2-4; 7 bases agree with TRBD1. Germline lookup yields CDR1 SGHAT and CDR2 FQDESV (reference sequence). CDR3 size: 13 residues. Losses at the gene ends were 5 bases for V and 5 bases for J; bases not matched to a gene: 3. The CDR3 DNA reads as TGTGCCAGCAGCCCCGGGACAGAAAACATTCAGTACTTC. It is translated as CASSPGTENIQYF.

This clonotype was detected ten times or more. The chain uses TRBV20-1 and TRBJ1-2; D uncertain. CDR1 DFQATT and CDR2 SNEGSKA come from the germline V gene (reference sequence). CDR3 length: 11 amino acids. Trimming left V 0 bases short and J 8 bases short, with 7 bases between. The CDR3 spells CSARDIPGYTF. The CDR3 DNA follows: TGCAGTGCTAGAGATATACCCGGCTACACCTTC.

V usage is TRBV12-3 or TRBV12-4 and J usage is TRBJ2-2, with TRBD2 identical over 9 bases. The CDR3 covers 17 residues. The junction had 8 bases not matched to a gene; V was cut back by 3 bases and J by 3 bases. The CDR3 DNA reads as TGTGCCAGCAGTTTTTCCCAGGCTAGCGGGGACACCGGGGAGCTGTTTTTT. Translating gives CASSFSQASGDTGELFF.

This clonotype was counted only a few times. This chain's CDR3 is CASSLGASGGLSTDTQYF. The CDR3 coding sequence is TGTGCCAGCAGCTTAGGGGCTAGCGGGGGCCTCAGCACAGATACGCAGTATTTT. The chain combines TRBV7-9 with TRBJ2-3, with TRBD2 identical over 10 bases. The length of the CDR3 is 18 residues. Per the germline V gene, CDR1 is SEHNR and CDR2 is FQNEAQ (reference sequence). The trim removed 1 base at V and 0 bases at J, leaving 7 bases unmatched.

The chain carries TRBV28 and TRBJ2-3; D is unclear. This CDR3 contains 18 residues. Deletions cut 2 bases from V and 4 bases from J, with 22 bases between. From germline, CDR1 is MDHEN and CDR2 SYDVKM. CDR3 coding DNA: TGTGCCAGCAGTTTAGGGGATTCCGCCTTCCGCCCGTCAGATACGCAGTATTTT. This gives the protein CASSLGDSAFRPSDTQYF.

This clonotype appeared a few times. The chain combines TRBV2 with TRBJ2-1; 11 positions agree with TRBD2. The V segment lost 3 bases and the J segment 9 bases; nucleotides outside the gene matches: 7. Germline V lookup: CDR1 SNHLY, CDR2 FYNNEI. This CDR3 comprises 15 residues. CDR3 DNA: TGTGCCAGCAGTGATCTTAGCGGGAGGGCCGGTGAGCAGTTCTTC. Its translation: CASSDLSGRAGEQFF. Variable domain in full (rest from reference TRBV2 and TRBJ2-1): EPEVTQTPSHQVTQMGQEVILRCVPISNHLYFYWYRQILGQKVEFLVSFYNNEISEKSEIFDDQFSVERPDGSNFTLKIRSTKLEDSAMYFCASSDLSGRAGEQFFGPGTRLTVL.

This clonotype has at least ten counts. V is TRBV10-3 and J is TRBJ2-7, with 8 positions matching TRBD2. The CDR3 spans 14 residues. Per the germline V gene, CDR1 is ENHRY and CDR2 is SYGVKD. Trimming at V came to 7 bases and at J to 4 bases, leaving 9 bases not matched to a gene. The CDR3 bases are TGTGCCATCACCGGGGGGGGCGATCGATACGAGCAGTACTTC. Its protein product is CAITGGGDRYEQYF.